This T cell receptor (beta chain) came from a study of early T cells in non-severe SARS-CoV-2 infection. Overall study context: Sequencing of bulk RNA from unsorted whole blood was done, without chain pairing.

This CDR3 comprises 14 residues. Trimming cost V 5 bases and J 4 bases, with 13 bases left between them. Germline CDR1 and CDR2: MNHEY and SMNVEV (reference sequence). This clonotype was counted many times. Individually, cDNA molecules had unique molecular identifiers attached to them. TCRdb recomputed calls from the 5' RACE reads with MiXCR, one row per CDR3 protein. The sample has tens of thousands of distinct CDR3 sequences; 4.8% are singletons. The receptor was isolated from an adult who was a healthcare worker with PCR-confirmed SARS-CoV-2 infection or an uninfected control (not recorded which). The rearrangement links TRBV27 to TRBJ2-3; perhaps D is TRBD1 or TRBD2 (5 bases each). The sequenced sample consisted of whole blood. The CDR3, as DNA: TGTGCCAGCAGTGGCGGCAGGGACCCAGATACGCAGTATTTT. Its translation: CASSGGRDPDTQYF.